One and the same sample provided the 15 T cell receptor beta chains below, sequenced in a study of blood T cell repertoires in COVID-19. Method: immunoSEQ multiplex PCR; TCRdb's copy keeps in-frame clones and lacks some. The sample lists about 71,000 clones, roughly 82% occurring once. Material for sequencing was peripheral blood. These receptors all stem from a woman older than 75 with acute or convalescent COVID-19.

V and J are TRBV3-1 (or the pseudogene TRBV3-2) and TRBJ2-2; 14 bases fit TRBD2. The junction had 8 bases not matched to a gene; V was cut back by 4 bases and J by 4 bases. The CDR3 is made up of 18 amino acids. CDR1 and CDR2 from the germline V gene are LGHDT and YNNKEL (reference sequence). The CDR3 loop is CASSPGLAGGWGTGELFF. CDR3 DNA sequence: TGTGCCAGCAGCCCCGGACTAGCGGGAGGATGGGGCACCGGGGAGCTGTTTTTT.

The rearrangement uses TRBV5-1 and TRBJ2-2, with 11 bases aligning to TRBD2. V shed 5 bases, J shed 1 base, and the junction held 4 bases outside the gene matches. The CDR3 has 16 amino acids. CDR1 is SGHRS, CDR2 YFSETQ, per germline. CDR3 in amino acids: CASSGTSGRNTGELFF. The CDR3 DNA is TGCGCCAGCAGTGGGACTAGCGGCAGGAACACCGGGGAGCTGTTTTTT.

In nucleotides, the CDR3 is TGTGCCACCTCCGCGACAGGAGATATCCAAGAGACCCAGTACTTC. This codes for CATSATGDIQETQYF. This chain joins TRBV24-1 and TRBJ2-5, with TRBD1 as a possible D gene (6 bases). The CDR3 runs 15 residues. Trimming removed 9 bases from V and 1 base from J, with 17 bases in between. CDR1 and CDR2 (germline): KGHDR, SFDVKD.

V and J are TRBV12-5 and TRBJ1-1; D uncertain. This CDR3 comprises 12 residues. V was cut by 0 bases and J by 8 bases, with 7 bases left in between. Germline CDR1 reads LGHNT; CDR2 reads FRNRAP. The DNA for the CDR3 is TGTGCTAGTGGTTTGGTACTCAGGGAAGCTTTCTTT. Translation: CASGLVLREAFF.

The genes are TRBV24-1 and TRBJ1-1, with 9 bases matching TRBD1. Trimming cost V 10 bases and J 1 base; bases outside gene matches: 6. The V gene's germline CDR1 is KGHDR and CDR2 SFDVKD. This CDR3 is 14 amino acids long. CDR3 coding DNA: TGTGCCACTCAACCGGGACAGGGGAACACTGAAGCTTTCTTT. Translating it yields CATQPGQGNTEAFF.

This sequence joins TRBV5-1 and TRBJ2-2; D might be TRBD2 (6 bases). Between the trimmed V and J ends, which lost 3 bases and 5 bases, there was a span of 17 bases. CDR1 and CDR2 (germline): SGHRS, YFSETQ. CDR3 length: 16 residues. Here the CDR3 reads CASSSGGSASTGELFF. The CDR3 DNA sequence: TGCGCCAGCAGCTCTGGAGGGTCGGCGTCGACCGGGGAGCTGTTTTTT.

V usage is TRBV24-1 and J usage is TRBJ2-2, with TRBD2 matching over 10 bases. Germline V gene lookup returns CDR1 KGHDR and CDR2 SFDVKD. The CDR3 spans 17 residues. With 1 base clipped from V and 1 base from J, the junction kept 2 bases outside the gene matches. CDR3 bases: TGTGCCACCAGTGATTTCGGGACTAGCGTGAACACCGGGGAGCTGTTTTTT. Its translation: CATSDFGTSVNTGELFF.

This clone appeared a few times. The rearrangement uses TRBV19 and TRBJ1-6, with 8 bases matching TRBD1. Germline V gives CDR1 LNHDA, CDR2 SQIVND (reference sequence). V was clipped by 1 base and J by 8 bases; unmatched bases: 7. The CDR3 has 16 amino acids. The CDR3 DNA reads as TGTGCCAGTAGTATAGGCAGGGGGCGAATCTATTCACCCCTCCACTTT. It codes for CASSIGRGRIYSPLHF.

The chain recombines TRBV10-2 with TRBJ2-7, with D possibly being TRBD2 (6 bases). CDR1 and CDR2 from the germline V gene are WSHSY and SAAADI. CDR3 length equals 14 residues. V was cut by 3 bases and J by 3 bases, with 12 bases left in between. The CDR3 spells CASSDPGEVYEQYF. CDR3 nucleotide sequence: TGCGCCAGCAGTGACCCGGGAGAGGTCTACGAGCAGTACTTC.

This chain connects TRBV11-2 to TRBJ2-3, with D possibly TRBD2 on 6 matching bases. V was pared by 1 base and J by 3 bases, with 17 bases between. This CDR3 is 17 amino acids long. Germline values: CDR1 SGHAT, CDR2 FQNNGV. The CDR3 loop is CASSLAGFSGGTDTQYF. The CDR3 DNA reads as TGTGCCAGCAGCTTAGCGGGCTTTAGCGGAGGAACAGATACGCAGTATTTT. The full variable domain, with the rest looked up from reference TRBV11-2 and TRBJ2-3, is EAGVAQSPRYKIIEKRQSVAFWCNPISGHATLYWYQQILGQGPKLLIQFQNNGVVDDSQLPKDRFSAERLKGVDSTLKIQPAKLEDSAVYLCASSLAGFSGGTDTQYFGPGTRLTVL.

This chain connects TRBV5-6 to TRBJ2-2; D might be TRBD2 (5 bases). This CDR3 has 14 residues. The V gene lost 7 bases and the J gene lost 1 base, with 11 bases spanning the gap. Germline V gene lookup returns CDR1 SGHDT and CDR2 YYEEEE. CDR3 in amino acids: CASGSGQNTGELFF. The CDR3 region has the DNA TGTGCCAGCGGAAGCGGCCAGAACACCGGGGAGCTGTTTTTT.

This rearrangement joins TRBV7-9 to TRBJ2-7; D perhaps matches TRBD2 (6 bases). V lost 1 base to trimming and J lost 5 bases, with 12 bases between them. Per the germline V gene, CDR1 is SEHNR and CDR2 is FQNEAQ (reference sequence). The CDR3 contains 14 residues. The CDR3 DNA follows: TGTGCCAGCAGCTTAGAAGCTAGCGTGAACGAGCAGTACTTC. Translating gives CASSLEASVNEQYF.

The chain employs TRBV6-5 and TRBJ1-1; TRBD1 agrees at 8 bases. V was clipped by 6 bases and J by 0 bases; unmatched bases: 3. CDR3 size: 14 residues. From germline, CDR1 is MNHEY and CDR2 SVGAGI. CDR3 protein: CASRLDRVNTEAFF. The CDR3 DNA follows: TGTGCCAGCAGGCTGGACAGGGTGAACACTGAAGCTTTCTTT.

V and J are TRBV6-5 and TRBJ2-3; D gene uncertain. Germline V lookup: CDR1 MNHEY, CDR2 SVGAGI. The CDR3 spans 13 residues. V lost 6 bases, J lost 3 bases, and 10 bases lay in between. The CDR3 DNA follows: TGTGCCAGCAGGCTCGCGGAAACAGATACGCAGTATTTT. Amino acid sequence: CASRLAETDTQYF.

This rearrangement joins TRBV25-1 to TRBJ1-1; D not resolved. Germline V gene sequence: CDR1 MGHDK, CDR2 SYGVNS. CDR3 length: 14 amino acids. Trimming pared 0 bases from V and 5 bases from J, leaving 10 bases between. The CDR3 protein is CASSEYGGSTEAFF. CDR3 coding DNA: TGTGCCAGCAGTGAATATGGAGGGAGTACTGAAGCTTTCTTT.